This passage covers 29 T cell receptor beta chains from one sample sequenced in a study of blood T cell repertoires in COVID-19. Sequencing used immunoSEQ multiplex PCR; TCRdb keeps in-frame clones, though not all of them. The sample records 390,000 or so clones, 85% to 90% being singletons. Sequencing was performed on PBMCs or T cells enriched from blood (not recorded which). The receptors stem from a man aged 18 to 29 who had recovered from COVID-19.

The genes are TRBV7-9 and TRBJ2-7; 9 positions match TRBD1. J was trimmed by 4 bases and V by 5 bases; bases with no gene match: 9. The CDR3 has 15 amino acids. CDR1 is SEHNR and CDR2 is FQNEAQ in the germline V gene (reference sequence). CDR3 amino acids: CASSPGTGNRYEQYF. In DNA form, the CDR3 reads TGTGCCAGCAGCCCCGGGACAGGGAATCGGTACGAGCAGTACTTC.

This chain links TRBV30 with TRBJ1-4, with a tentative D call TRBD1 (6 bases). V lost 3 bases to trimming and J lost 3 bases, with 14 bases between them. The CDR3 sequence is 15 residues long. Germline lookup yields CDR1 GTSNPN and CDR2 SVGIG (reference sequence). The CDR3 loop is CAWSRDNGANEKLFF. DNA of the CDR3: TGTGCCTGGAGCAGGGACAACGGGGCTAATGAAAAACTGTTTTTT.

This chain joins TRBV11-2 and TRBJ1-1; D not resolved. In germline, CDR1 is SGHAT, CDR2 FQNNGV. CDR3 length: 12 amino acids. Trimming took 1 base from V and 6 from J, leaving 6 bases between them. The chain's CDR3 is CASSLGSPEAFF. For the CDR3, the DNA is TGTGCCAGCAGCTTAGGCAGTCCTGAAGCTTTCTTT. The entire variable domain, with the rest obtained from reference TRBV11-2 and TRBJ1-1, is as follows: EAGVAQSPRYKIIEKRQSVAFWCNPISGHATLYWYQQILGQGPKLLIQFQNNGVVDDSQLPKDRFSAERLKGVDSTLKIQPAKLEDSAVYLCASSLGSPEAFFGQGTRLTVV.

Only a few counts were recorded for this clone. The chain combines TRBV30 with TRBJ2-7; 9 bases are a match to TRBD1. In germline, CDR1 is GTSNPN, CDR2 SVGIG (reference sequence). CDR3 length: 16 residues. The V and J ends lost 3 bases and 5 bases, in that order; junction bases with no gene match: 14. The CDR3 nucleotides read TGTGCCTGGAGCGCTACAGGGGGCGCGGGTGGCAACGAGCAGTACTTC. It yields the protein CAWSATGGAGGNEQYF.

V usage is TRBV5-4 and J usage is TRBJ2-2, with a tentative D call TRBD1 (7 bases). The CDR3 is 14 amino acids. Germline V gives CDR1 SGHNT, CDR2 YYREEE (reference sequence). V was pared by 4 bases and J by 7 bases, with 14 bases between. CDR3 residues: CASSPQGGNGELFF. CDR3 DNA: TGTGCCAGCAGCCCCCAGGGGGGCAACGGGGAGCTGTTTTTT.

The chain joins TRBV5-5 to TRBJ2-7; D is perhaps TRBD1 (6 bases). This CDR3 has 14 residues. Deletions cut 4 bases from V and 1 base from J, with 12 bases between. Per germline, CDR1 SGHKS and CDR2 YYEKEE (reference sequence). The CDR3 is CASSPGHQSYEQYF. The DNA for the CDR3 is TGTGCCAGCAGCCCGGGACACCAATCCTACGAGCAGTACTTC.

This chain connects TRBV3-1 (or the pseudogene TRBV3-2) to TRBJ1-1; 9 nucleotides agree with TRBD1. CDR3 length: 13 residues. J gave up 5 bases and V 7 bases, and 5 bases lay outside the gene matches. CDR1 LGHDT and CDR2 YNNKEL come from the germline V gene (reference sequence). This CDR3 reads CASKPQGATEAFF. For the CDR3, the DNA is TGTGCCAGCAAGCCACAGGGGGCAACTGAAGCTTTCTTT.

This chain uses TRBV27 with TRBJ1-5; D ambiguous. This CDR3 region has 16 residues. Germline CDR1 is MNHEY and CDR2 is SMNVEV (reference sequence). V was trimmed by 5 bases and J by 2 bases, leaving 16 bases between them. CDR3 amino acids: CASSPIPLSGNQPQHF. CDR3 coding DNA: TGTGCCAGCAGTCCGATACCCCTCTCGGGCAATCAGCCCCAGCATTTT.

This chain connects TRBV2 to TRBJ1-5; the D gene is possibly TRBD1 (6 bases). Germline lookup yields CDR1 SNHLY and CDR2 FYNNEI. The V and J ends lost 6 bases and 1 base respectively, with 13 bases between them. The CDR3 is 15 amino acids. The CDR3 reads CASRAQGNSNQPQHF. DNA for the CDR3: TGTGCCAGCAGAGCACAGGGTAACAGCAATCAGCCCCAGCATTTT.

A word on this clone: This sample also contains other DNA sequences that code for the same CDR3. CDR3: CSASGRETQYF. CDR3 bases: TGCAGTGCTAGTGGGAGAGAGACCCAGTACTTC. The rearrangement joins TRBV20-1 to TRBJ2-5; perhaps TRBD2 as D (5 bases). The CDR3 contains 11 residues. V was pared by 3 bases and J by 4 bases, with 6 bases between. Per the germline V gene, CDR1 is DFQATT and CDR2 is SNEGSKA (reference sequence).

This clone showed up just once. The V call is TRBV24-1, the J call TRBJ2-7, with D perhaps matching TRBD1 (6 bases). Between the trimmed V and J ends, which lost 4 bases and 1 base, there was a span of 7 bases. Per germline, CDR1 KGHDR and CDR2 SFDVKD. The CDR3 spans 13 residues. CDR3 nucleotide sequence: TGTGCCACCAGTGACAGGGGTTCCTACGAGCAGTACTTC. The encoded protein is CATSDRGSYEQYF.

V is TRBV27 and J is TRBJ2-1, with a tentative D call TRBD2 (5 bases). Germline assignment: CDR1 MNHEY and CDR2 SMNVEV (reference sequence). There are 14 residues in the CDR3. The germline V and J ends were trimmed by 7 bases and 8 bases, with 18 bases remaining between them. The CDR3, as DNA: TGTGCCAGCAACCTCCGAGGCGGGCTGGATGAGCAGTTCTTC. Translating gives CASNLRGGLDEQFF.

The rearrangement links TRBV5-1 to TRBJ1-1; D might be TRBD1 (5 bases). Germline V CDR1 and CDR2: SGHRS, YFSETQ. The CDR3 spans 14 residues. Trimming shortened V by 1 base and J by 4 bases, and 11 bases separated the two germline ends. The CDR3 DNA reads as TGCGCCAGCAGCTTGCAGGGATTGAGCACTGAAGCTTTCTTT. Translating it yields CASSLQGLSTEAFF.

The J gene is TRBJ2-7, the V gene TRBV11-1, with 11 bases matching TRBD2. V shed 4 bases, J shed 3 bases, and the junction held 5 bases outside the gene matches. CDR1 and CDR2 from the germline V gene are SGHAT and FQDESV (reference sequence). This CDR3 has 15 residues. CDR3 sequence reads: CASSSTSGGFYEQYF. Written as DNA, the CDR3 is TGTGCCAGCAGCTCCACTAGCGGGGGTTTCTACGAGCAGTACTTC.

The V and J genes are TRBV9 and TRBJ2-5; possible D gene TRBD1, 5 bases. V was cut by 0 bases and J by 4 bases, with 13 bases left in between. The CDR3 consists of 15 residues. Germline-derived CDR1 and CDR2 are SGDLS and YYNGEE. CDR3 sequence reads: CASSVEVQGGETQYF. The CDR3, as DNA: TGTGCCAGCAGCGTAGAGGTCCAGGGCGGAGAGACCCAGTACTTC.

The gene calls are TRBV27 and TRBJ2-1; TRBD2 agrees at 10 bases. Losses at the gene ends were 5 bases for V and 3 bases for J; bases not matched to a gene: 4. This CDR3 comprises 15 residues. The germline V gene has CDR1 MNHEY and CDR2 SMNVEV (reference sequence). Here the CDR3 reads CASSSGGAGYNEQFF. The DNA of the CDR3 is TGTGCCAGCAGTAGCGGGGGGGCCGGCTACAATGAGCAGTTCTTC.

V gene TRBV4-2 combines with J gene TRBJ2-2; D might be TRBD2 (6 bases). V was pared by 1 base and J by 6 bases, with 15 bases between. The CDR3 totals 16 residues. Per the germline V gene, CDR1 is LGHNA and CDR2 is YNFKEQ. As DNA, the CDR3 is TGTGCCAGCAGCCAAGTCGCCCTTCTAGCGTCCGGGGAGCTGTTTTTT. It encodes CASSQVALLASGELFF.

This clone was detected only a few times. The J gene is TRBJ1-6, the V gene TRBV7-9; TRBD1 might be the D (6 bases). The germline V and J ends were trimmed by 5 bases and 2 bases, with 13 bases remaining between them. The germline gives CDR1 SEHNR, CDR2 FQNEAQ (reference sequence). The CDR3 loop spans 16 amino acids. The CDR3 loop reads CASSPPGHPYNSPLHF. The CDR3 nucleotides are TGTGCCAGCAGCCCGCCGGGACACCCCTATAATTCACCCCTCCACTTT.

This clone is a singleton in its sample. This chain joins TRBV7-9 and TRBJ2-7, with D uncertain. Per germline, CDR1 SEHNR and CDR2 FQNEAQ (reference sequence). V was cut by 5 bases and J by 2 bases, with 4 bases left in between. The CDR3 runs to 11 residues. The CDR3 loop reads CASSVTYEQYF. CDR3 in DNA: TGTGCCAGCAGCGTTACCTACGAGCAGTACTTC.

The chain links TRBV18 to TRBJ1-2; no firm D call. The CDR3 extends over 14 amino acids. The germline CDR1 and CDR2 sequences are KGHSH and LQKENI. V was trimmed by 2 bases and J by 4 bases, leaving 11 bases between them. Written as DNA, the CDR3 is TGTGCCAGCTCACCAGAAAGTCGCGGCTATGGCTACACCTTC. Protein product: CASSPESRGYGYTF.

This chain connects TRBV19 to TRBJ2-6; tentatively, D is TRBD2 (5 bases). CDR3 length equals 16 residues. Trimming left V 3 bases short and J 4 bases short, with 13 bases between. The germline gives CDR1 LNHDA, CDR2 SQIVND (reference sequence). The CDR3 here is CASSIPGKGGANVLTF. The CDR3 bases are TGTGCCAGTAGTATCCCCGGGAAGGGCGGGGCCAACGTCCTGACTTTC.

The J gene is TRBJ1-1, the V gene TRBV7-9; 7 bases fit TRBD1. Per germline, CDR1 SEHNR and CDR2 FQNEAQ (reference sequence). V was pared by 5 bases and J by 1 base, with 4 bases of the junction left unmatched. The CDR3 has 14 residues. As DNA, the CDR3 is TGTGCCAGCAGCGCGGGACAGCCGAACACTGAAGCTTTCTTT. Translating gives CASSAGQPNTEAFF.

The CDR3 sequence: CSVESEILPSYEQYF. DNA of the CDR3: TGCAGCGTTGAGTCAGAAATCCTTCCTTCCTACGAGCAGTACTTC. The chain has TRBV29-1 and TRBJ2-7; D gene uncertain. CDR3 length equals 15 residues. Germline V CDR1 and CDR2: SQVTM, ANQGSEA. V was clipped by 3 bases and J by 1 base, with 16 bases between them.

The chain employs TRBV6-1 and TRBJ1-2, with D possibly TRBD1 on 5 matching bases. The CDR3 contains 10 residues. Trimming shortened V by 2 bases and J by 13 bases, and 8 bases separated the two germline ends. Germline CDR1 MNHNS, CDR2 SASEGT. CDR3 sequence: CASSEWGVTF. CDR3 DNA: TGTGCCAGCAGTGAATGGGGGGTCACCTTC.

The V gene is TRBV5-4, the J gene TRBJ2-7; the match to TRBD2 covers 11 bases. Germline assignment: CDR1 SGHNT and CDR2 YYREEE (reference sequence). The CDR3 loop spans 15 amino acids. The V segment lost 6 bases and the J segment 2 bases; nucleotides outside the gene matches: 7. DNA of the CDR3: TGTGCCAGCAACATAGCGGGAGGGCCCACCTACGAGCAGTACTTC. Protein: CASNIAGGPTYEQYF. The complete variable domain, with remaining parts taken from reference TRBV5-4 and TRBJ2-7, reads ETGVTQSPTHLIKTRGQQVTLRCSSQSGHNTVSWYQQALGQGPQFIFQYYREEENGRGNFPPRFSGLQFPNYSSELNVNALELDDSALYLCASNIAGGPTYEQYFGPGTRLTVT.

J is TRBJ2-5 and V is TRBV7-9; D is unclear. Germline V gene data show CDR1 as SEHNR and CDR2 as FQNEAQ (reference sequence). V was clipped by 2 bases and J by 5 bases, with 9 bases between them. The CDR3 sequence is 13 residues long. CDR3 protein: CASSLPRVETQYF. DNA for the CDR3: TGTGCCAGCAGCTTACCTAGAGTGGAGACCCAGTACTTC.

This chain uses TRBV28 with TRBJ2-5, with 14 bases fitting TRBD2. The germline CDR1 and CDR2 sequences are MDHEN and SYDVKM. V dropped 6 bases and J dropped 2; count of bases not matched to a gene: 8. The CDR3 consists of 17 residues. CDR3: CASRSPGLAGAQETQYF. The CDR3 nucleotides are TGTGCCAGCAGATCGCCGGGACTAGCGGGGGCTCAAGAGACCCAGTACTTC.

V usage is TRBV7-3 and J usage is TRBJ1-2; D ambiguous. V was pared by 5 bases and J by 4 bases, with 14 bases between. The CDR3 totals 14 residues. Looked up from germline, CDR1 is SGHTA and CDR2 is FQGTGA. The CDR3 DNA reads TGTGCCAGCAGCCCTGGCAGGCTACTCTATGGCTACACCTTC. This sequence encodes CASSPGRLLYGYTF.

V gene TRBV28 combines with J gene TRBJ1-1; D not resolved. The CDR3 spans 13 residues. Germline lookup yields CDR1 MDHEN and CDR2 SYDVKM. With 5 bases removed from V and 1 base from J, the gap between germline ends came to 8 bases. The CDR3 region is CASSVPPNTEAFF. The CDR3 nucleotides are TGTGCCAGCAGTGTCCCTCCGAACACTGAAGCTTTCTTT.